In this sample, the clone carrying this T cell receptor (beta chain) turned up a few times. Its antigen is undetermined. PCR used 60 Vbeta primers and 13 Jbeta primers. Measured with immunoSEQ multiplex PCR; TCRdb has only the in-frame clones, and not every one. The table includes roughly 100,000 clones, around 82% detected once. V trimming: 8 bases; J trimming: 7 bases; junction bases outside the gene matches: 3. Germline V CDR1 and CDR2: ENHRY, SYGVKD. The CDR3 runs to 12 residues. The entry originates in a study of cytomegalovirus exposure and HLA in healthy donors. Study-level findings and limits: With later analysis, a missense DCLRE1C variant became linked to TCR beta V- and J-gene trimming. In an earlier analysis, productive rearrangement rates for most beta V segments clustered near 87% or 30%. As was reported, the classifier diagnosed cytomegalovirus status with high specificity and sensitivity.

Sequenced material: PBMCs. The sequence derives from a woman aged 18-30 years in good health and CMV-seropositive. The chain links TRBV10-3 to TRBJ1-2, with TRBD1 identical over 11 bases. The CDR3 DNA reads as TGTGCCATCGAGGACAGGGGGCCTGGCTACACCTTC. This encodes CAIEDRGPGYTF.